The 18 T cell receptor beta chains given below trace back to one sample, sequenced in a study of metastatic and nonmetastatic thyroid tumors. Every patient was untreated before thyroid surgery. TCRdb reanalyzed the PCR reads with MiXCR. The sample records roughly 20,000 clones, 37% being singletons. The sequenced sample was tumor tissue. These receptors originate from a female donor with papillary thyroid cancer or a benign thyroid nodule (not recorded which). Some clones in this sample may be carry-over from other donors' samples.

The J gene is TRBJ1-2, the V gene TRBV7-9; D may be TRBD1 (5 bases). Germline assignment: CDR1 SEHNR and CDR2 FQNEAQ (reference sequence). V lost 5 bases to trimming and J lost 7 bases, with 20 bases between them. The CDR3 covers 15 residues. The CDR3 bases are TGTGCCAGCAGCCCGTCCGGGGCGGGGGATAGTGGCTACACCTTC. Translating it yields CASSPSGAGDSGYTF.

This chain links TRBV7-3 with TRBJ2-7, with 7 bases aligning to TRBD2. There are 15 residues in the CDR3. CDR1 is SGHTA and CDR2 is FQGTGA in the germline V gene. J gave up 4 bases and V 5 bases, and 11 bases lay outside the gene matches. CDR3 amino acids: CASSPGYGRLYEQYF. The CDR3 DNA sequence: TGTGCCAGCAGCCCAGGGTACGGGAGGTTATACGAGCAGTACTTC.

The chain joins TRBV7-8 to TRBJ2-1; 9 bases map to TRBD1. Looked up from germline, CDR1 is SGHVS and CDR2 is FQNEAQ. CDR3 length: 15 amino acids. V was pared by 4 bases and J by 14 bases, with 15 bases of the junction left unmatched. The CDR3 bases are TGTGCCAGCAGCTCTACCCGTAGAGTTACAGGGGGCGAGTTCTTC. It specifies CASSSTRRVTGGEFF. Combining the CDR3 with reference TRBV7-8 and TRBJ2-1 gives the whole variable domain GAGVSQSPRYKVAKRGQDVALRCDPISGHVSLFWYQQALGQGPEFLTYFQNEAQLDKSGLPSDRFFAERPEGSVSTLKIQRTQQEDSAVYLCASSSTRRVTGGEFFGPGTRLTVL.

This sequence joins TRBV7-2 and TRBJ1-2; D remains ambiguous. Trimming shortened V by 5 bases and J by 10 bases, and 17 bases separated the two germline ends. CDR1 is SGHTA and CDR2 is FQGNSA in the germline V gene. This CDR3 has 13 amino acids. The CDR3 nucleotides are TGTGCCAGCAGCCCCCAGAAGAATGTTCACTACACCTTC. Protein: CASSPQKNVHYTF.

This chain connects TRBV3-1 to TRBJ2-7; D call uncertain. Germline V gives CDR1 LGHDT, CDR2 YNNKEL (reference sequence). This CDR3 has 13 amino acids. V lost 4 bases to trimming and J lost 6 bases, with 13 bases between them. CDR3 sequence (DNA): TGTGCCAGCAGCCTATCCGGGCCCGGCGAGCAGTACTTC. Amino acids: CASSLSGPGEQYF.

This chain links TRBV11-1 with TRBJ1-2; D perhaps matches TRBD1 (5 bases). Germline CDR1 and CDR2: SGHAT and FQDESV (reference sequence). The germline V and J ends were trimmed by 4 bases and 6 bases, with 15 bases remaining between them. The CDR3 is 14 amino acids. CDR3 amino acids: CASSSQALGDGYTF. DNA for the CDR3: TGTGCCAGCAGCTCACAGGCCTTGGGGGATGGCTACACCTTC.

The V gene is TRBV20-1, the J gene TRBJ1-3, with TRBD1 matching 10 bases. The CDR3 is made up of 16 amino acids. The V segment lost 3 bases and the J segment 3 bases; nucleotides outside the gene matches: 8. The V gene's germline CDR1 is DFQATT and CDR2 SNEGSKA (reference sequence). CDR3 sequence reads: CSASPPTGGHGNTIYF. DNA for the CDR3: TGCAGTGCTAGCCCCCCGACAGGGGGCCATGGAAACACCATATATTTT.

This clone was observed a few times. DNA of the CDR3: TGTGCCAGCAGAAGAGAGACAGGGATGGCCGCTGAAGCTTTCTTT. The encoded protein is CASRRETGMAAEAFF. V usage is TRBV6-1 and J usage is TRBJ1-1; 7 nucleotides agree with TRBD1. The J segment lost 6 bases and the V segment lost 6 bases, leaving 13 bases of the junction unmatched. Germline V CDR1 and CDR2: MNHNS, SASEGT. The CDR3 is 15 amino acids.

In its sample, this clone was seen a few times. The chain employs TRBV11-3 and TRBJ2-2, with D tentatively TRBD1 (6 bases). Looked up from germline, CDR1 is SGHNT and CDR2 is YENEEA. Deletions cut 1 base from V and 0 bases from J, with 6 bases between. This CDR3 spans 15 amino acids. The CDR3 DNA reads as TGTGCCAGCAGCTTAGGGACAGCGAACACCGGGGAGCTGTTTTTT. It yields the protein CASSLGTANTGELFF.

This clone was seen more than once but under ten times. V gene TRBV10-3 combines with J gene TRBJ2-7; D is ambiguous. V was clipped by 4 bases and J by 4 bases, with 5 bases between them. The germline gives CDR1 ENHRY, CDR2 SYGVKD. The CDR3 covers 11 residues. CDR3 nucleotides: TGTGCCATCAGTGCAGAATACGAGCAGTACTTC. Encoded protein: CAISAEYEQYF.

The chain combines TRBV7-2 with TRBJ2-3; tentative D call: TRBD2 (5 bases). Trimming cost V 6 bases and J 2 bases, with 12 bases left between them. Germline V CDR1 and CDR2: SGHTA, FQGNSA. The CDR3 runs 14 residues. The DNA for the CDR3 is TGTGCCAGCAGACCGGGATTGCACACAGATACGCAGTATTTT. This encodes CASRPGLHTDTQYF.

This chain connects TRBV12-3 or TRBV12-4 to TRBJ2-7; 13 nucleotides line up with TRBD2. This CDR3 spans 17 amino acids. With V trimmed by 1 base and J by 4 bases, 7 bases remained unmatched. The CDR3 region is CASSLVPRTSGSYEQYF. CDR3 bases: TGTGCCAGCAGTTTAGTTCCCAGGACTAGCGGGAGTTACGAGCAGTACTTC.

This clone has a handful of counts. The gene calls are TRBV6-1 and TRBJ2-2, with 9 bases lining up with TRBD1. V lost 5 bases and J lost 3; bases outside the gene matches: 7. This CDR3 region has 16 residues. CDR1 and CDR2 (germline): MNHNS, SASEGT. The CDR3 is CASSPGQGNYTGELFF. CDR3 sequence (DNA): TGTGCCAGCAGTCCTGGACAGGGGAATTACACCGGGGAGCTGTTTTTT.

CDR3 DNA: TGTGCCAGCAGTAATAGACAGGGGCTAAACTATGGCTACACCTTC. Translating gives CASSNRQGLNYGYTF. This chain links TRBV6-2 or TRBV6-3 with TRBJ1-2; 8 bases fit TRBD1. V lost 5 bases and J lost 2; bases outside the gene matches: 7. Germline CDR1 is MNHEY and CDR2 is SVGEGT. CDR3 length equals 15 residues.

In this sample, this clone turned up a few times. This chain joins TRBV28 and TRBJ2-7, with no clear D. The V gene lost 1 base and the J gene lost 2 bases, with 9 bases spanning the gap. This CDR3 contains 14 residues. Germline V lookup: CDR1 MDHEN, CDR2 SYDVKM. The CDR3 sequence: CASSLYLGPYEQYF. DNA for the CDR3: TGTGCCAGCAGTTTATATCTGGGTCCCTACGAGCAGTACTTC.

The CDR3 DNA reads as TGCAGTGCTAGTCCACTAGATTCTCCTAGCACAGATACGCAGTATTTT. Its translation is CSASPLDSPSTDTQYF. The rearrangement joins TRBV20-1 to TRBJ2-3; D is possibly TRBD2 (5 bases). V lost 3 bases and J 0 bases, leaving 16 bases between the germline ends. Germline values: CDR1 DFQATT, CDR2 SNEGSKA (reference sequence). CDR3 size: 16 residues.

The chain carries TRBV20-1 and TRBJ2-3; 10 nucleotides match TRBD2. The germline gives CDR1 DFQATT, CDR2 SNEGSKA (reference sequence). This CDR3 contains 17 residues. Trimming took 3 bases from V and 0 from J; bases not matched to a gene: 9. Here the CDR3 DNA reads TGCAGTGCTAGTCTAGCTAGCGGGGGAGGGAGCACAGATACGCAGTATTTT. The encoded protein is CSASLASGGGSTDTQYF.

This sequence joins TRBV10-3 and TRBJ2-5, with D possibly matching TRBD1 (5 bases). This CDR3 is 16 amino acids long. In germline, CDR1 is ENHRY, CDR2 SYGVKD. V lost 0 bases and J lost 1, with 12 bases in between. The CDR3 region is CAISESGLGPQETQYF. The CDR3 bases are TGTGCCATCAGTGAGTCGGGGTTGGGGCCCCAAGAGACCCAGTACTTC.